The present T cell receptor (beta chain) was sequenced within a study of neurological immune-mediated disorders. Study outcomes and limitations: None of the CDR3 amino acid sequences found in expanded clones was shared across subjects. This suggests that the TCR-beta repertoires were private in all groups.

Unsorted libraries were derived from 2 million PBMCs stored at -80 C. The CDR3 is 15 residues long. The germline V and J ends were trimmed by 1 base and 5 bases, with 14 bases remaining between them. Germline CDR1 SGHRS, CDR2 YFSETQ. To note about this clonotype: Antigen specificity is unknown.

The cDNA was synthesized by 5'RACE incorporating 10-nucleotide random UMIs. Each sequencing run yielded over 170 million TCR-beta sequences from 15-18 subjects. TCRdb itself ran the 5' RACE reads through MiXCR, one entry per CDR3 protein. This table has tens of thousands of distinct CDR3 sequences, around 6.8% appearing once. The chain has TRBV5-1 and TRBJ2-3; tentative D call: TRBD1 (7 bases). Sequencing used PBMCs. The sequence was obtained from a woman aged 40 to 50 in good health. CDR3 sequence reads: CASSLPGGGEDTQYF. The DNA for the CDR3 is TGCGCCAGCAGCTTGCCCGGAGGGGGCGAAGATACGCAGTATTTT.